A single sample gave rise to the 23 T cell receptor beta chains below, sequenced in a study of PD-1 blockade in classical Hodgkin lymphoma. Sequenced by immunoSEQ multiplex PCR; TCRdb stores in-frame clones only, minus some. The sample lists 55,000 to 80,000 clones; about nine tenths were seen once. With no exception, relapse followed autologous stem cell transplantation in all patients, and brentuximab vedotin exposure varied. Specimen: peripheral blood mononuclear cells (PBMCs), collected at baseline. Receptor source: a human donor with classical Hodgkin lymphoma.

V usage is TRBV30 and J usage is TRBJ1-2; 9 positions agree with TRBD1. Germline assignment: CDR1 GTSNPN and CDR2 SVGIG (reference sequence). This CDR3 contains 13 residues. The V gene end was trimmed by 3 bases and the J gene end by 8 bases; junction bases not matched to a gene: 7. The DNA for the CDR3 is TGTGCCTGGAGGGAACAGGGGGCAGGGGGCTACACCTTC. It is translated as CAWREQGAGGYTF.

The chain links TRBV21-1 to TRBJ2-7; the listed D gene, TRBD2, was not tested against the DNA. TRBV21-1 is termed a pseudogene. This CDR3 has 13 amino acids. CDR3 protein: CASKPRDYYEQYF. DNA for the CDR3: TGTGCCAGCAAACCCCGGGACTACTACGAGCAGTACTTC.

This chain links TRBV7-9 with TRBJ1-4; D uncertain. Per the germline V gene, CDR1 is SEHNR and CDR2 is FQNEAQ (reference sequence). The CDR3 spans 11 residues. Trimming stripped 6 bases from V and 8 bases from J, with 7 bases between. This CDR3 reads CASSFWEKLFF. The CDR3 DNA is TGTGCCAGCAGTTTCTGGGAAAAACTGTTTTTT. The full variable domain, its missing parts supplied by reference TRBV7-9 and TRBJ1-4, is DTGVSQNPRHKITKRGQNVTFRCDPISEHNRLYWYRQTLGQGPEFLTYFQNEAQLEKSRLLSDRFSAERPKGSFSTLEIQRTEQGDSAMYLCASSFWEKLFFGSGTQLSVL.

The chain links TRBV15 to TRBJ2-7; D is undetermined. The V end was cut by 0 bases, the J end by 4 bases, with 13 bases between. The CDR3 runs to 15 residues. CDR1 is LNHNV, CDR2 YYDKDF, per germline (reference sequence). The DNA of the CDR3 is TGTGCCACCAGCAGAGATCCGGCACGGCGTTACGAGCAGTACTTC. The encoded protein is CATSRDPARRYEQYF.

The chain recombines TRBV7-6 with TRBJ2-7; D is uncertain. V lost 1 base, J lost 0 bases, and 10 bases lay in between. Germline values: CDR1 SGHVS, CDR2 FNYEAQ. The CDR3 is made up of 15 amino acids. The DNA of the CDR3 is TGTGCCAGCAGCTTAGAAGCTGCGACCTCCTACGAGCAGTACTTC. It encodes CASSLEAATSYEQYF. The full variable domain, in which reference TRBV7-6 and TRBJ2-7 provide the parts outside the CDR3, is GAGVSQSPRYKVTKRGQDVALRCDPISGHVSLYWYRQALGQGPEFLTYFNYEAQQDKSGLPNDRFSAERPEGSISTLTIQRTEQRDSAMYRCASSLEAATSYEQYFGPGTRLTVT.

This chain's CDR3 is CASSRSDSQPQHF. The CDR3 nucleotides read TGTGCCAGCAGTCGTTCGGACAGCCAGCCCCAGCATTTT. The V and J genes are TRBV6-5 and TRBJ1-5, with a weak D call TRBD1 (6 bases). Germline assignment: CDR1 MNHEY and CDR2 SVGAGI. V dropped 5 bases and J dropped 7 bases, with 12 bases sitting between them. This CDR3 has 13 amino acids.

V and J are TRBV9 and TRBJ2-3; no definite D call. The CDR3 consists of 17 residues. Germline CDR1 is SGDLS and CDR2 is YYNGEE. The ends were cut back, 0 bases at V and 1 base at J, with 15 bases in the middle. The CDR3 DNA reads TGTGCCAGCAGCGTAGCTTCTAGGACGGTCGGCACAGATACGCAGTATTTT. Translated, it gives CASSVASRTVGTDTQYF.

The chain combines TRBV6-5 with TRBJ2-7; the D is unclear. This CDR3 contains 11 residues. The V end was cut by 4 bases, the J end by 4 bases, with 5 bases between. CDR1 and CDR2 from the germline V gene are MNHEY and SVGAGI. CDR3: CASSLEYEQYF. CDR3 DNA sequence: TGTGCCAGCAGTTTGGAATACGAGCAGTACTTC.

This clone showed up just a few times. The chain combines TRBV2 with TRBJ1-2, with D perhaps TRBD1 (5 bases). Germline V gene lookup returns CDR1 SNHLY and CDR2 FYNNEI. The CDR3 is 13 amino acids. V was cut by 5 bases and J by 3 bases, with 10 bases left in between. The CDR3 is CASSSGTDYGYTF. The CDR3, as DNA: TGTGCCAGCAGTTCCGGGACGGACTATGGCTACACCTTC.

This rearrangement joins TRBV30 to TRBJ1-1; 7 bases map to TRBD1. Germline V gene lookup returns CDR1 GTSNPN and CDR2 SVGIG (reference sequence). This CDR3 region has 14 residues. V was pared by 4 bases and J by 0 bases, with 5 bases of the junction left unmatched. The CDR3 loop reads CAWNRGPMNTEAFF. DNA for the CDR3: TGTGCCTGGAACAGGGGACCTATGAACACTGAAGCTTTCTTT.

The chain links TRBV11-2 to TRBJ1-2; no clear D gene. The germline V and J ends were trimmed by 3 bases and 0 bases, with 11 bases remaining between them. The CDR3 spans 15 residues. Germline CDR1 SGHAT, CDR2 FQNNGV. This CDR3 is CASSFKSAPNYGYTF. CDR3 DNA sequence: TGTGCCAGCAGCTTTAAGTCAGCGCCTAACTATGGCTACACCTTC.

The V and J genes are TRBV5-1 and TRBJ1-3, with 8 positions matching TRBD1. The germline V gene has CDR1 SGHRS and CDR2 YFSETQ. Unmatched junction bases numbered 3, after V lost 0 bases and J lost 4 bases. The CDR3 sequence is 15 residues long. The CDR3 bases are TGCGCCAGCAGCTTGGGGACAGGGAACGGAAACACCATATATTTT. Translating it yields CASSLGTGNGNTIYF.

The V call is TRBV28, the J call TRBJ1-4, with 10 bases aligning to TRBD1. V shed 5 bases and J 7 bases; nucleotides not matched to a gene: 7. CDR1 MDHEN and CDR2 SYDVKM come from the germline V gene. The length of the CDR3 is 15 residues. The CDR3 protein is CASSPPTGGVEKLFF. The CDR3 bases are TGTGCCAGCAGTCCACCGACAGGGGGCGTTGAAAAACTGTTTTTT. Together with reference TRBV28 and TRBJ1-4, the CDR3 gives the full variable domain: DVKVTQSSRYLVKRTGEKVFLECVQDMDHENMFWYRQDPGLGLRLIYFSYDVKMKEKGDIPEGYSVSREKKERFSLILESASTNQTSMYLCASSPPTGGVEKLFFGSGTQLSVL.

V is TRBV28 and J is TRBJ1-2, with 9 nucleotides matching TRBD1. J lost 2 bases, V lost 11 bases, and 6 bases had no gene match. CDR1 is MDHEN, CDR2 SYDVKM, per germline. The CDR3 runs to 13 residues. The CDR3 loop is CAGRDRANYGYTF. In DNA form, the CDR3 reads TGTGCCGGAAGGGACAGGGCCAACTATGGCTACACCTTC.

This clone was recorded only once. This chain joins TRBV14 and TRBJ2-5; 7 bases fit TRBD1. Losses at the gene ends were 1 base for V and 5 bases for J; bases not matched to a gene: 4. CDR1 and CDR2 from the germline V gene are SGHDN and FVKESK. This CDR3 has 14 residues. The CDR3 protein is CASSQGGGAETQYF. The CDR3 nucleotides read TGTGCCAGCAGCCAAGGAGGGGGCGCGGAGACCCAGTACTTC.

The gene calls are TRBV7-2 and TRBJ1-5, with D perhaps TRBD1 (5 bases). The CDR3 extends over 14 amino acids. V was shortened by 3 bases and J by 7 bases, with 13 bases between the two germline ends. From germline, CDR1 is SGHTA and CDR2 FQGNSA. The CDR3 sequence is CASSFNRGTQPQHF. The CDR3 DNA reads as TGTGCCAGCAGCTTTAACCGGGGCACACAGCCCCAGCATTTT.

J is TRBJ2-1 and V is TRBV29-1; 7 bases match TRBD2. In germline, CDR1 is SQVTM, CDR2 ANQGSEA. CDR3 size: 14 residues. V gave up 6 bases and J gave up 5 bases; unmatched junction bases: 10. CDR3 sequence: CSVRTGTTHNEQFF. CDR3 in DNA: TGCAGCGTCCGTACCGGGACTACCCACAATGAGCAGTTCTTC.

The chain is built from TRBV20-1 and TRBJ1-5; unclear D gene. Germline V lookup: CDR1 DFQATT, CDR2 SNEGSKA (reference sequence). The V end was cut by 6 bases, the J end by 11 bases, with 14 bases between. The CDR3 is made up of 11 amino acids. CDR3 loop: CSAMIERTQHF. The CDR3 coding sequence is TGCAGTGCCATGATCGAGCGGACCCAGCATTTT.

The J gene is TRBJ1-6, the V gene TRBV4-3; a weak D match, TRBD1 (6 bases). This CDR3 has 20 amino acids. CDR1 and CDR2 from the germline V gene are LGHNA and YSLEER. V lost 1 base and J 7 bases, leaving 26 bases between the germline ends. The CDR3 protein is CASSQGIDRRLSVPNSPLHF. The CDR3 DNA reads as TGCGCCAGCAGCCAAGGAATAGACAGGAGGCTGTCTGTCCCCAATTCACCCCTCCACTTT.

The chain couples TRBV6-5 to TRBJ2-1; 7 nucleotides agree with TRBD1. Germline V lookup: CDR1 MNHEY, CDR2 SVGAGI. This CDR3 contains 15 residues. Unmatched junction bases numbered 10, after V lost 6 bases and J lost 5 bases. The CDR3: CASRPDRVGDNEQFF. The CDR3 DNA follows: TGTGCCAGCAGGCCAGACAGGGTAGGGGACAATGAGCAGTTCTTC.

This CDR3 reads CASSSQGTDTQYF. The CDR3 DNA follows: TGTGCCAGCAGCTCACAGGGCACAGATACGCAGTATTTT. V usage is TRBV14 and J usage is TRBJ2-3, with D possibly being TRBD1 (5 bases). Germline V gene sequence: CDR1 SGHDN, CDR2 FVKESK. The germline V and J ends were trimmed by 5 bases and 1 base, with 7 bases remaining between them. The CDR3 consists of 13 residues.

The chain recombines TRBV6-5 with TRBJ2-1; 13 nucleotides match TRBD2. The CDR3 has 13 amino acids. The germline CDR1 and CDR2 sequences are MNHEY and SVGAGI. Unmatched junction bases numbered 0, after V lost 8 bases and J lost 5 bases. CDR3 in DNA: TGTGCCAGCGGACTAGCGGGGGACAATGAGCAGTTCTTC. Amino acid sequence: CASGLAGDNEQFF.

The chain uses TRBV4-2 and TRBJ2-7, with D unresolved. Germline V gene sequence: CDR1 LGHNA, CDR2 YNFKEQ. V dropped 3 bases and J dropped 6 bases, with 15 bases sitting between them. The CDR3 has 14 residues. This CDR3 reads CASSHEVGMGEQYF. In nucleotides, the CDR3 is TGTGCCAGCAGCCACGAAGTGGGTATGGGCGAGCAGTACTTC.